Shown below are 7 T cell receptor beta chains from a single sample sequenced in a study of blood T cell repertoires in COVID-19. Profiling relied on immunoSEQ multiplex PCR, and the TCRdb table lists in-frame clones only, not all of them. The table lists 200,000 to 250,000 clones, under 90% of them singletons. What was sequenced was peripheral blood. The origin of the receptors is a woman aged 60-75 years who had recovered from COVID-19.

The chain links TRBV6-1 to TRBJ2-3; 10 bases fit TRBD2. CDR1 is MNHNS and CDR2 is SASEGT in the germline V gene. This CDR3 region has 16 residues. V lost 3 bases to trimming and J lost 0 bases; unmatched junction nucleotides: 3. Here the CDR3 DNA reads TGTGCCAGCAGTGAGCCTAGCGGGGGTAGCACAGATACGCAGTATTTT. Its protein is CASSEPSGGSTDTQYF.

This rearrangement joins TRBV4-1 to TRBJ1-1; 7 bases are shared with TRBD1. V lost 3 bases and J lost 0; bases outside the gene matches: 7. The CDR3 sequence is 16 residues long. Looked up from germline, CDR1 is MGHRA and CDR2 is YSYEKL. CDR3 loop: CASSHPRDSMNTEAFF. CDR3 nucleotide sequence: TGCGCCAGCAGCCATCCTCGGGACAGTATGAACACTGAAGCTTTCTTT.

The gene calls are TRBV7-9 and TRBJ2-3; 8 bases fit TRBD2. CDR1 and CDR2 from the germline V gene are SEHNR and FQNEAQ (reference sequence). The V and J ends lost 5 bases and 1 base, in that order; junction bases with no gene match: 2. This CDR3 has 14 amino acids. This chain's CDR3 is CASSRSGGTDTQYF. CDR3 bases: TGTGCCAGCAGCCGTAGCGGGGGCACAGATACGCAGTATTTT.

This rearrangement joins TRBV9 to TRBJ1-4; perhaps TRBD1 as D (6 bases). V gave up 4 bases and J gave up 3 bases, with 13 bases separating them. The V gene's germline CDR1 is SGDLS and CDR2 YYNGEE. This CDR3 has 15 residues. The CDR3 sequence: CASSPGVGANEKLFF. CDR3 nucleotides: TGTGCCAGCAGCCCAGGGGTCGGGGCTAATGAAAAACTGTTTTTT.

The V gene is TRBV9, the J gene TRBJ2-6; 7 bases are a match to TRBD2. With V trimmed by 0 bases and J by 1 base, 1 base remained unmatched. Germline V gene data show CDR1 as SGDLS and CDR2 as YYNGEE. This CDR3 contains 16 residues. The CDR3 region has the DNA TGTGCCAGCAGCGTAGCGGGGGGATCTGGGGCCAACGTCCTGACTTTC. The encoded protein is CASSVAGGSGANVLTF.

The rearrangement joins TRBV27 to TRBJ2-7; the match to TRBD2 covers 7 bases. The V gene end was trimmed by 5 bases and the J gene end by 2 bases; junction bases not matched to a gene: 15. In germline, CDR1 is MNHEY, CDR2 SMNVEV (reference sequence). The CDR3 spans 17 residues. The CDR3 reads CASSRLAGGGEAYEQYF. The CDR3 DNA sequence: TGTGCCAGCAGTAGATTGGCCGGTGGGGGGGAGGCCTACGAGCAGTACTTC.

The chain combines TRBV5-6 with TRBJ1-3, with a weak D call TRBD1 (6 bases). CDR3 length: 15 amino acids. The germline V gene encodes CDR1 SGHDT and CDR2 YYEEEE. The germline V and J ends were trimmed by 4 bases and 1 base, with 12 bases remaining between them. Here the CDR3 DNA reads TGTGCCAGCAGCACAACAGGGTTTTCTGGAAACACCATATATTTT. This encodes CASSTTGFSGNTIYF.